A single T cell receptor (beta chain) is shown here with its context. Antigen specificity is unknown. These data are taken from a study of shared clonotypes between healthy human individuals. On the study more broadly: The study used three CD4 naive, three CD4 memory, two CD8 naive and one CD8 memory plate per donor. The study, taken as a whole, reports: Sharing across four donors was highest in naive CD4 (around 5%) and lowest in memory CD8 (roughly 0.4%).

Germline V gene lookup returns CDR1 ENHRY and CDR2 SYGVKD. The length of the CDR3 is 14 residues. The V end lost 3 bases, the J end lost 9 bases, and 15 bases lay between the germline ends. Sequencing used immunoSEQ multiplex PCR; TCRdb keeps in-frame clones, though not all of them. Of just over 2,000,000 clones in the sample, around 95% were seen once. Among the donors, all were Caucasian adults who lived in Nashville, Tennessee. Material for sequencing was naive CD4+ T cells sorted from blood. Subset in this sample: CD45RA+ positively selected. V is TRBV10-3 and J is TRBJ2-1; possibly TRBD1 for D (7 bases). This clonotype was sampled from a man aged 18 to 29 in good health. CDR3 DNA sequence: TGTGCCATCAGTGACGCCCTGGAGGGGGCTGAGCAGTTCTTC. Translating it yields CAISDALEGAEQFF.